The source of this T cell receptor beta chain is a study of CD8 T cell repertoires and HIV-1 epitope variants. TCRdb's table, derived via immunoSEQ multiplex PCR, lists solely in-frame clones and lacks some. Of 90,000 or so clones in the sample, roughly four fifths were seen once. Trimming removed 5 bases at V and 4 bases at J, with 5 bases between. Germline V CDR1 and CDR2: LNHDA, SQIVND (reference sequence). There are 11 residues in the CDR3. The V and J genes are TRBV19 and TRBJ2-5; D is unresolved. This clonotype was sampled from a male donor with HIV. The sequenced sample consisted of uncultured baseline CD8+ T cells from peripheral blood mononuclear cells (PBMCs). DNA of the CDR3: TGTGCCAGTAGTTTCCGAGAGACCCAGTACTTC. As protein: CASSFRETQYF.